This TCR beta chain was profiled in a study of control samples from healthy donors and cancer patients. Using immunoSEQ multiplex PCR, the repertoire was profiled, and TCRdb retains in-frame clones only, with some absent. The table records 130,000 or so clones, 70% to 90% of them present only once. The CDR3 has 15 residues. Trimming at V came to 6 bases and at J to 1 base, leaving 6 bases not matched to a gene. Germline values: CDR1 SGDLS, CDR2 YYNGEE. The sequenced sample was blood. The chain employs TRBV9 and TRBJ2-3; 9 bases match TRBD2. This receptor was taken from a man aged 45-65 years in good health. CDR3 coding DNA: TGTGCCAGCACCCCTAGCGGGGAAGGCACAGATACGCAGTATTTT. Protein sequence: CASTPSGEGTDTQYF.